A single sample gave rise to the 3 T cell receptor beta chains below, sequenced in a study of regulatory T cells in long-lasting Graves disease. Researchers made TCR beta libraries by using iRepertoire HTBI primers and running Arm-PCR on CDR3 regions. TCRdb itself ran the multiplex PCR reads through MiXCR, one entry per CDR3 protein. The repertoire holds about 400,000 distinct CDR3 sequences, with around 20% as singletons. Noted time point: persistent/refractory GD, antithyroid drugs over 5 years with positive TRAb. PBMC-derived RNA was used for the TCR library. The source was peripheral blood mononuclear cells (PBMCs), collected when the disease was refractory, from a patient treated with antithyroid drugs. The receptors shown here come from a female donor with Graves disease.

At least ten counts were recorded for this clonotype. The rearrangement uses TRBV28 and TRBJ2-6; D call uncertain. The length of the CDR3 is 12 residues. Trimming removed 7 bases at V and 0 bases at J, with 1 base between. Germline V CDR1 and CDR2: MDHEN, SYDVKM. The CDR3 DNA follows: TGTGCCAGCACCTCTGGGGCCAACGTCCTGACTTTC. It is translated as CASTSGANVLTF.

This clonotype has ten or more counts. The genes are TRBV12-3 or TRBV12-4 and TRBJ2-2, with D unresolved. Trimming cost V 7 bases and J 4 bases, with 7 bases left between them. The CDR3 spans 12 residues. The CDR3 here is CASTQVTGELFF. The CDR3 DNA is TGTGCCAGCACCCAGGTCACCGGGGAGCTGTTTTTT.

The table lists this clonotype with many counts. The chain recombines TRBV7-2 with TRBJ1-1; D is unresolved. The germline CDR1 and CDR2 sequences are SGHTA and FQGNSA. CDR3 length: 14 residues. Trimming removed 6 bases at V and 10 bases at J, with 21 bases between. The CDR3 reads CASRSDHAVWGAFF. DNA for the CDR3: TGTGCCAGCAGATCCGACCACGCGGTGTGGGGAGCTTTCTTT. Full variable domain (remainder filled in from reference TRBV7-2 and TRBJ1-1): GAGVSQSPSNKVTEKGKDVELRCDPISGHTALYWYRQSLGQGLEFLIYFQGNSAPDKSGLPSDRFSAERTGGSVSTLTIQRTQQEDSAVYLCASRSDHAVWGAFFGQGTRLTVV.